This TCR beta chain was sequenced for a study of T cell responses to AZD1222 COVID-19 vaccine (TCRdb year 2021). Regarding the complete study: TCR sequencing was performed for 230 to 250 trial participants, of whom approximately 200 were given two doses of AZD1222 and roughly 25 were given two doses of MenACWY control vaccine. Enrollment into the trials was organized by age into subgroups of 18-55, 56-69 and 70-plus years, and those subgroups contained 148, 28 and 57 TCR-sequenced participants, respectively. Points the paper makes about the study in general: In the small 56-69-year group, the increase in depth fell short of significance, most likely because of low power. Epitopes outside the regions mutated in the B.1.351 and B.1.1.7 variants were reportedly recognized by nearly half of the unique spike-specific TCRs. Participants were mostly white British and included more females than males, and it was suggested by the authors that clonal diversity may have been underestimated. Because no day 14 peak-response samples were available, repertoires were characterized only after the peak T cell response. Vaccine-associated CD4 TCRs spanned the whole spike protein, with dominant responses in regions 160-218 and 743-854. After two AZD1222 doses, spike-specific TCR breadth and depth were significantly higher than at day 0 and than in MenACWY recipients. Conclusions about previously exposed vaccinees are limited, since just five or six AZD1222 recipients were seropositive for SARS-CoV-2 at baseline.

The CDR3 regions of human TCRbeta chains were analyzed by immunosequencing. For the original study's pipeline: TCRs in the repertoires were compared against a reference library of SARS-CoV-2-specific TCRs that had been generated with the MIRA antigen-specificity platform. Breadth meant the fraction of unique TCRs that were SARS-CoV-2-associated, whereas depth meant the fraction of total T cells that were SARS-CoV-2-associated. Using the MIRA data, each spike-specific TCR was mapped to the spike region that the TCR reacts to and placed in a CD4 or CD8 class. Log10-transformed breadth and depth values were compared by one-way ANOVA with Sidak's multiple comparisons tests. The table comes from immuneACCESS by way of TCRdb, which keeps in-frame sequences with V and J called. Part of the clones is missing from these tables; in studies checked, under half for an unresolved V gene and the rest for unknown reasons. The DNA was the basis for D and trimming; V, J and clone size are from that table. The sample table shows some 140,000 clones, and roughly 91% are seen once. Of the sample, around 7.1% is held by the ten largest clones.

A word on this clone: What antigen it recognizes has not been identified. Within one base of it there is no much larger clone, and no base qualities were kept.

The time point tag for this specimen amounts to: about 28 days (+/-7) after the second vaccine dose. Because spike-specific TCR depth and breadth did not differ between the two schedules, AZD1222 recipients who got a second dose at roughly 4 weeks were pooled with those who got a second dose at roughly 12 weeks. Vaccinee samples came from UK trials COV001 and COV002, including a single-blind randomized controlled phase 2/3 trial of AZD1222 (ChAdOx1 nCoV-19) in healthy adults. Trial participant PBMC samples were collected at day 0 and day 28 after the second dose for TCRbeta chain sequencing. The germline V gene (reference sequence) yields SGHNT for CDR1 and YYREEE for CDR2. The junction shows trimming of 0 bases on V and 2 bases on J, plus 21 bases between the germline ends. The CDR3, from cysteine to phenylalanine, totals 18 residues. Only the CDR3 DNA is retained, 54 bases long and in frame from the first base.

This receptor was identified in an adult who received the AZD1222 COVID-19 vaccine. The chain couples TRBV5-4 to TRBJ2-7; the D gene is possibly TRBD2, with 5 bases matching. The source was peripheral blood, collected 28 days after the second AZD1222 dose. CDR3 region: CASSLAGGSWRSAYEQYF. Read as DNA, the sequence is TGTGCCAGCAGCTTGGCGGGTGGGTCATGGAGGTCTGCCTACGAGCAGTACTTC.